This TCR beta chain appears in the sequencing data of a study of technical replicates of blood from a few donors. The CDR3 extends over 13 amino acids. V was trimmed by 6 bases and J by 6 bases, leaving 12 bases between them. The germline gives CDR1 LNHNV, CDR2 YYDKDF (reference sequence). Profiled with immunoSEQ multiplex PCR; TCRdb holds only in-frame clones, not every one. This sample yields 75,000 to 85,000 clones, of which around four fifths are seen a single time; roughly 3.7% belongs to the top ten. This clonotype originated in a human donor in good health. Some clones in this sample may be carry-over from other donors' samples. The sequenced material came from PBMCs. The chain joins TRBV15 to TRBJ2-4; weak D call: TRBD1 (6 bases). The CDR3 region is CATRKGGGNIQYF. The CDR3 DNA reads as TGTGCCACCAGGAAAGGGGGTGGAAACATTCAGTACTTC.